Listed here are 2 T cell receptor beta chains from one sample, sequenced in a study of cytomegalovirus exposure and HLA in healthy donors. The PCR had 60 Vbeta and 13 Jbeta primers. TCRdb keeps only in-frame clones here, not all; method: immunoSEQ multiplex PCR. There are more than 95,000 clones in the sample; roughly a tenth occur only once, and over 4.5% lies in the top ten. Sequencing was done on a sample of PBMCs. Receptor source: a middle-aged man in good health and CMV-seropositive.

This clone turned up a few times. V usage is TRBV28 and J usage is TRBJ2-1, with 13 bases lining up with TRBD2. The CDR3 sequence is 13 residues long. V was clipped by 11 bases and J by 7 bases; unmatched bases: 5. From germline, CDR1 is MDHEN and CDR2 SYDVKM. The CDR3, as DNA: TGTGCCGCTGGACTAGCGGGAGTAAATGAGCAGTTCTTC. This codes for CAAGLAGVNEQFF. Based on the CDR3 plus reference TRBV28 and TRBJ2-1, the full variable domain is DVKVTQSSRYLVKRTGEKVFLECVQDMDHENMFWYRQDPGLGLRLIYFSYDVKMKEKGDIPEGYSVSREKKERFSLILESASTNQTSMYLCAAGLAGVNEQFFGPGTRLTVL.

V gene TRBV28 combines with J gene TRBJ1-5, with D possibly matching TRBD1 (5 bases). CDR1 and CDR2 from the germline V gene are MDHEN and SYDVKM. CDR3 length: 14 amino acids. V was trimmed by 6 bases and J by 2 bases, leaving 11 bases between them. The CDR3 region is CASSPPQGNQPQHF. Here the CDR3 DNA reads TGTGCCAGCAGCCCCCCACAGGGCAATCAGCCCCAGCATTTT.